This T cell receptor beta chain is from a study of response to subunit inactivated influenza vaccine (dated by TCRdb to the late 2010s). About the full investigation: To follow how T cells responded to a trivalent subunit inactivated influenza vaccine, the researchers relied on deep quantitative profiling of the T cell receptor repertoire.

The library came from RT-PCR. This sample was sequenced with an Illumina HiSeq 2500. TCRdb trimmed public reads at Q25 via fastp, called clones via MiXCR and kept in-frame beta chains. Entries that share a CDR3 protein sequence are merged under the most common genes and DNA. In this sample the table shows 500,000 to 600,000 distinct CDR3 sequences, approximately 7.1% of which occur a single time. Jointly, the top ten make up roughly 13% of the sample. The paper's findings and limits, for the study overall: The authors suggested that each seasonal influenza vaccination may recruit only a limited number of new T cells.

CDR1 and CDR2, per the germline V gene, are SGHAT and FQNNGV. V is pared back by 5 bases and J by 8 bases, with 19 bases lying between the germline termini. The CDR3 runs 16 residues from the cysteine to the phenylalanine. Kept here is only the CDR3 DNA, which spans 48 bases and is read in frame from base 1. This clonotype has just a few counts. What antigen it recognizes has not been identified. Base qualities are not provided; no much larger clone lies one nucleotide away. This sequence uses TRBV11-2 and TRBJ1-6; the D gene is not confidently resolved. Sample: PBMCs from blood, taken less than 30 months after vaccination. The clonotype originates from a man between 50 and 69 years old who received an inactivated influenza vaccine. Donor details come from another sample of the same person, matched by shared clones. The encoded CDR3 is CASSGVGKGADSPLHF. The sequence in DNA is TGTGCCAGCAGCGGGGTTGGTAAGGGTGCGGATTCACCCCTCCACTTT.